This entry is about one TCR beta chain. The source of the sample is a study of T cell clonotyping in hematopoietic cell transplantation. Repertoires were generated with immunoSEQ multiplex PCR, while TCRdb's copy carries only in-frame clones and drops some. The profile shows under 30,000 clones, around three quarters of them singletons. Stated time point: recipient sample about 28 days before transplant, after cytoreduction. V dropped 6 bases and J dropped 2 bases, with 16 bases sitting between them. There are 15 residues in the CDR3. CDR1 is SNHLY and CDR2 is FYNNEI in the germline V gene. The sample consisted of peripheral blood mononuclear cells, taken before stem cell transplant. The V call is TRBV2, the J call TRBJ1-2; D remains unclear. The TCR was taken from a woman in her twenties or thirties with chronic myeloid leukemia. Some clones in this sample may be carry-over from other donors' samples. As DNA, the CDR3 is TGTGCCAGCAGACTCGACCTTGGACCCAACTATGGCTACACCTTC. It yields the protein CASRLDLGPNYGYTF.